These 27 T cell receptor beta chains share one sample of origin, sequenced in a study of spatial heterogeneity in lung cancer. One entry per CDR3 protein results from TCRdb running MiXCR on the 5' RACE reads. There are 9,000 to 13,000 distinct CDR3 sequences in the sample; approximately 25% occur only once, and 25% to 35% lies in the top ten. Time point of the sample: sample taken at primary tumor resection. Whole RNA, isolated from tumor, nontumor lung or frozen PBMC, was sequenced without prior sorting. Sequencing used PBMCs, obtained at surgery. The receptors here all came from a female donor with early-stage non-small cell lung cancer.

This clonotype was counted only a few times. The V call is TRBV6-2 or TRBV6-3, the J call TRBJ1-6; D not certain. Germline loops: CDR1 MNHEY, CDR2 SVGEGT. The CDR3 is made up of 12 amino acids. The V end lost 6 bases, the J end lost 9 bases, and 9 bases lay between the germline ends. The CDR3 reads CASSRTSSPLHF. CDR3 DNA: TGTGCCAGCAGCCGGACGAGTTCACCCCTCCACTTT.

For this clonotype: One base away lies a much larger clone, so this may be a sequencing read error. The V call is TRBV5-4, the J call TRBJ2-5; the match to TRBD2 covers 8 bases. The CDR3 is 15 residues long. Losses at the gene ends were 0 bases for V and 5 bases for J; bases not matched to a gene: 6. CDR1 is SGHNT and CDR2 is YYREEE in the germline V gene (reference sequence). The CDR3 DNA is TGTGCCAGCAGCTTGGCCTCGGGAGGGGGGGAGACCCAGTACTTC. Its translation: CASSLASGGGETQYF. Combining the CDR3 with reference TRBV5-4 and TRBJ2-5 gives the whole variable domain ETGVTQSPTHLIKTRGQQVTLRCSSQSGHNTVSWYQQALGQGPQFIFQYYREEENGRGNFPPRFSGLQFPNYSSELNVNALELDDSALYLCASSLASGGGETQYFGPGTRLLVL.

The sample holds a few counts of this clonotype. This chain connects TRBV5-1 to TRBJ2-3; TRBD2 aligns across 7 bases. CDR1 is SGHRS, CDR2 YFSETQ, per germline. This CDR3 is 14 amino acids long. The ends lost 4 bases at V and 3 bases at J; junction bases unmatched: 5. As DNA, the CDR3 is TGCGCCAGCAGCGCGGGAGAGGTGACAGATACGCAGTATTTT. Translation gives CASSAGEVTDTQYF.

This clonotype is medium-sized. This chain links TRBV19 with TRBJ2-2, with D uncertain. Trimming stripped 7 bases from V and 6 bases from J, with 9 bases between. This CDR3 region has 12 residues. Looked up from germline, CDR1 is LNHDA and CDR2 is SQIVND (reference sequence). As DNA, the CDR3 is TGTGCCAGTATGGGTGAGGCCGGGGAGCTGTTTTTT. Its translation: CASMGEAGELFF.

J is TRBJ2-3 and V is TRBV6-5; 10 positions match TRBD2. The trim removed 4 bases at V and 6 bases at J, leaving 7 bases unmatched. The CDR3 spans 15 residues. Germline CDR1 is MNHEY and CDR2 is SVGAGI. CDR3 loop: CASSSSGRAVDTQYF. The CDR3 DNA is TGTGCCAGCAGTTCGAGCGGGAGGGCCGTGGATACGCAGTATTTT.

This clonotype was detected a few times. This chain joins TRBV28 and TRBJ2-6, with D uncertain. The CDR3 is made up of 14 amino acids. The V end lost 5 bases, the J end lost 0 bases, and 5 bases lay between the germline ends. CDR1 and CDR2 from the germline V gene are MDHEN and SYDVKM. CDR3 DNA sequence: TGTGCCAGCAGTCGAAACTCTGGGGCCAACGTCCTGACTTTC. Amino acid sequence: CASSRNSGANVLTF.

This clonotype was observed a few times. The chain has TRBV7-9 and TRBJ2-5; 7 bases are a match to TRBD2. The CDR3 consists of 13 residues. CDR1 and CDR2 from the germline V gene are SEHNR and FQNEAQ (reference sequence). Trimming at V came to 5 bases and at J to 2 bases, leaving 2 bases not matched to a gene. CDR3 protein: CASSLSGQETQYF. The CDR3 nucleotides read TGTGCCAGCAGCCTTAGCGGGCAAGAGACCCAGTACTTC.

This clonotype is medium-sized within its sample. This chain connects TRBV3-1 to TRBJ2-7; 11 bases map to TRBD2. The trim removed 4 bases at V and 0 bases at J, leaving 5 bases unmatched. CDR3 length: 16 residues. From germline, CDR1 is LGHDT and CDR2 YNNKEL (reference sequence). The CDR3 nucleotides read TGTGCCAGCAGCCGAGGACTAGCGGGTAGCTCCTACGAGCAGTACTTC. As protein: CASSRGLAGSSYEQYF.

This clonotype was detected a few times. The chain combines TRBV3-1 with TRBJ1-5; 9 bases are a match to TRBD1. This CDR3 is built from 16 residues. V lost 4 bases, J lost 3 bases, and 7 bases stayed unmatched. CDR1 and CDR2 (germline): LGHDT, YNNKEL (reference sequence). The CDR3 sequence is CASSLGQGLNNQPQHF. The CDR3 nucleotides are TGTGCCAGCAGCCTAGGACAGGGGCTAAACAATCAGCCCCAGCATTTT. The whole variable domain, remainder taken from reference TRBV3-1 and TRBJ1-5, is DTAVSQTPKYLVTQMGNDKSIKCEQNLGHDTMYWYKQDSKKFLKIMFSYNNKELIINETVPNRFSPKSPDKAHLNLHINSLELGDSAVYFCASSLGQGLNNQPQHFGDGTRLSIL.

V gene TRBV20-1 combines with J gene TRBJ2-3, with a weak D call TRBD2 (5 bases). Trimming took off 5 bases at V and 4 bases at J, with 13 bases between the two ends. This CDR3 is built from 13 residues. From germline, CDR1 is DFQATT and CDR2 SNEGSKA (reference sequence). The CDR3 sequence: CSAPDSGADTQYF. In nucleotides, the CDR3 is TGCAGTGCTCCCGATTCCGGGGCAGATACGCAGTATTTT.

By share of the sample, this clonotype is medium-sized. J is TRBJ1-1 and V is TRBV7-7; D is perhaps TRBD1 (5 bases). CDR3 size: 13 residues. The V end lost 4 bases, the J end lost 6 bases, and 12 bases lay between the germline ends. Germline loops: CDR1 SSHAT, CDR2 FNYEAQ (reference sequence). CDR3 nucleotides: TGTGCCAGCAGCTCCACAGGAATCTCTGAAGCTTTCTTT. Its translation is CASSSTGISEAFF.

By sample fraction, this clonotype is medium-sized (0.01 to 0.1%). The V and J genes are TRBV19 and TRBJ2-6; D perhaps matches TRBD2 (5 bases). The CDR3 spans 15 residues. V lost 3 bases, J lost 4 bases, and 10 bases lay in between. Looked up from germline, CDR1 is LNHDA and CDR2 is SQIVND (reference sequence). CDR3 bases: TGTGCCAGTAGTATTCCCCCGGGGGGGGCCAACGTCCTGACTTTC. The encoded protein is CASSIPPGGANVLTF.

This clonotype showed up just a few times. The V call is TRBV6-1, the J call TRBJ2-6, with no clear D. The CDR3 extends over 15 amino acids. V lost 8 bases to trimming and J lost 0 bases, with 11 bases between them. The germline gives CDR1 MNHNS, CDR2 SASEGT. This CDR3 is CASGPEPSGANVLTF. CDR3 DNA sequence: TGTGCCAGCGGCCCCGAACCCTCTGGGGCCAACGTCCTGACTTTC.

This clonotype was picked up a small number of times. The V gene is TRBV2, the J gene TRBJ1-1; TRBD1 might be the D (5 bases). Germline loops: CDR1 SNHLY, CDR2 FYNNEI. This CDR3 region has 12 residues. V lost 4 bases to trimming and J lost 10 bases, with 13 bases between them. CDR3 sequence: CASSADIAGAFF. The CDR3, as DNA: TGTGCCAGCAGTGCGGACATCGCTGGAGCTTTCTTT.

This clonotype was recorded many times. CDR3 sequence: CASSQGGRGPDTQYF. As DNA, the CDR3 is TGCGCCAGCAGCCAAGGAGGGAGAGGTCCAGATACGCAGTATTTT. The chain has TRBV4-1 and TRBJ2-3; D might be TRBD2 (5 bases). There are 15 residues in the CDR3. V lost 1 base and J 4 bases, leaving 12 bases between the germline ends. Per germline, CDR1 MGHRA and CDR2 YSYEKL.

This clonotype was found a few times. The chain couples TRBV10-3 to TRBJ2-3; the match to TRBD2 covers 8 bases. V was pared by 8 bases and J by 5 bases, with 9 bases of the junction left unmatched. The CDR3 runs to 14 residues. Germline CDR1 reads ENHRY; CDR2 reads SYGVKD. CDR3 nucleotides: TGTGCCATCGGCCCGGGAGGGCCTAGAGATACGCAGTATTTT. Translation gives CAIGPGGPRDTQYF.

V usage is TRBV5-8 and J usage is TRBJ1-5, with D uncertain. CDR3 length: 14 amino acids. Germline V lookup: CDR1 SGHTS, CDR2 YDEGEE. V was shortened by 0 bases and J by 3 bases, with 7 bases between the two germline ends. CDR3 in amino acids: CASSLEGFNQPQHF. DNA of the CDR3: TGTGCCAGCAGCTTGGAGGGATTCAATCAGCCCCAGCATTTT.

Written as DNA, the CDR3 is TGCAGTGCTAATGAGGGAAGAAGCAATCAGCCCCAGCATTTT. It encodes CSANEGRSNQPQHF. The chain joins TRBV20-1 to TRBJ1-5, with D uncertain. The CDR3 length is 14 residues. Per the germline V gene, CDR1 is DFQATT and CDR2 is SNEGSKA (reference sequence). V was pared by 4 bases and J by 1 base, with 11 bases between.

This clonotype was detected many times. An end of the junction differs from the germline gene, which may be a read error. This sequence joins TRBV7-8 and TRBJ2-1; D is uncertain. Germline CDR1 and CDR2: SGHVS and FQNEAQ. The CDR3 length is 15 residues. The CDR3 DNA follows: TGTGCCAGCAGCTTAGACGGCTTCTCCAACAATGAGCAGTTCTTC. Its translation: CASSLDGFSNNEQFF. The full variable domain, its missing parts supplied by reference TRBV7-8 and TRBJ2-1, is GAGVSQSPRYKVAKRGQDVALRCDPISGHVSLFWYQQALGQGPEFLTYFQNEAQLDKSGLPSDRFFAERPEGSVSTLKIQRTQQEDSAVYLCASSLDGFSNNEQFFGPGTRLTVL.

By share, this clonotype ranks as medium-sized. CDR3 sequence reads: CASSFAPGDTQYF. CDR3 DNA: TGTGCCAGCAGTTTCGCACCGGGAGATACGCAGTATTTT. J is TRBJ2-3 and V is TRBV12-3 or TRBV12-4; D is ambiguous. The CDR3 consists of 13 residues. V was trimmed by 3 bases and J by 5 bases, leaving 9 bases between them.

This clonotype is categorized as medium-sized (0.01 to 0.1%). The genes are TRBV29-1 and TRBJ2-3, with D perhaps matching TRBD1 (5 bases). Germline V lookup: CDR1 SQVTM, CDR2 ANQGSEA. The germline V and J ends were trimmed by 3 bases and 4 bases, with 8 bases remaining between them. The CDR3 is 12 amino acids. The chain's CDR3 is CSVEGQADTQYF. CDR3 nucleotide sequence: TGCAGCGTTGAGGGGCAGGCAGATACGCAGTATTTT.

This clonotype was observed many times. The chain has TRBV12-3 or TRBV12-4 and TRBJ2-5; 8 nucleotides agree with TRBD2. Losses at the gene ends were 6 bases for V and 4 bases for J; bases not matched to a gene: 1. The length of the CDR3 is 12 residues. This chain's CDR3 is CASSREGETQYF. The CDR3 DNA reads TGTGCCAGCAGCCGGGAGGGAGAGACCCAGTACTTC.

In its sample, this clonotype was seen a few times. The chain links TRBV9 to TRBJ1-1; 7 positions agree with TRBD1. V lost 4 bases to trimming and J lost 5 bases; unmatched junction nucleotides: 11. This CDR3 region has 15 residues. The germline V gene encodes CDR1 SGDLS and CDR2 YYNGEE. The CDR3 sequence: CASSPIQGTGTEAFF. The CDR3 bases are TGTGCCAGCAGCCCCATACAGGGGACGGGGACTGAAGCTTTCTTT. The full variable domain, its missing parts supplied by reference TRBV9 and TRBJ1-1, is DSGVTQTPKHLITATGQRVTLRCSPRSGDLSVYWYQQSLDQGLQFLIQYYNGEERAKGNILERFSAQQFPDLHSELNLSSLELGDSALYFCASSPIQGTGTEAFFGQGTRLTVV.

This clonotype was seen more than once but under ten times. The chain links TRBV28 to TRBJ2-7; D remains unclear. Per germline, CDR1 MDHEN and CDR2 SYDVKM. This CDR3 comprises 12 residues. V lost 6 bases, J lost 7 bases, and 13 bases lay in between. CDR3 bases: TGTGCCAGCAGCCCGGTTCCGTGGGAGCAGTACTTC. It encodes CASSPVPWEQYF.

Judged by abundance, this clonotype is medium-sized. This chain connects TRBV7-9 to TRBJ2-1; 8 positions agree with TRBD1. Germline lookup yields CDR1 SEHNR and CDR2 FQNEAQ (reference sequence). With V trimmed by 7 bases and J by 9 bases, 17 bases remained unmatched. This CDR3 has 16 residues. CDR3 loop: CASIRNSQGARGEQFF. CDR3 sequence (DNA): TGTGCCAGCATCAGAAACTCTCAGGGGGCCCGCGGTGAGCAGTTCTTC.

Notes on this clonotype: A much bigger clone sits one base away, suggesting this may be a read error. The CDR3 spells CASRRQGANNSPLQF. Written as DNA, the CDR3 is TGTGCCAGCAGAAGACAGGGGGCAAATAATTCACCCCTCCAATTT. The chain couples TRBV27 to TRBJ1-6, with 10 bases matching TRBD1. The CDR3 has 15 residues. Germline lookup yields CDR1 MNHEY and CDR2 SMNVEV (reference sequence).

This clonotype was picked up a small number of times. This chain connects TRBV20-1 to TRBJ2-1, with 12 bases lining up with TRBD2. CDR3 length equals 17 residues. Trimming took 0 bases from V and 9 from J; bases not matched to a gene: 12. Germline CDR1 and CDR2: DFQATT and SNEGSKA (reference sequence). The CDR3 loop is CSARDLDTLAGGSEQFF. In DNA form, the CDR3 reads TGCAGTGCTAGAGATCTCGATACACTAGCGGGAGGTAGTGAGCAGTTCTTC.